This T cell receptor beta chain was obtained from a study of a mutant IDH1 vaccine in newly diagnosed glioma. Study outcomes and limitations: The study observed vaccine-induced immune responses in 90% to 95% of patients.

The time point here: week 11, during vaccination. Each dose delivered 300 ug of mutant IDH1 20-mer peptide subcutaneously with imiquimod. In every donor, the tumor was a new WHO grade 3 or 4 IDH1-mutant, ATRX-lost astrocytoma. On this clone itself: Its cognate antigen is unknown.

The CDR3 totals 16 residues. Germline CDR1 is PRHDT and CDR2 is FYEKMQ (reference sequence). Unmatched junction bases numbered 12, after V lost 5 bases and J lost 3 bases. Clones were read by immunoSEQ multiplex PCR, and TCRdb kept only the in-frame ones, dropping some. The profile shows fewer than 65,000 clones, roughly 80% of them singletons. The rearrangement links TRBV13 to TRBJ1-1; 7 nucleotides match TRBD1. The sequenced sample was PBMCs, obtained from a glioma patient whose treatment included an IDH1 peptide vaccine. The clonotype was recovered from a man in his fifties with glioma. Here the CDR3 DNA reads TGTGCCAGCAGCCCAACCTTCGACAGGGAGGACACTGAAGCTTTCTTT. Its protein is CASSPTFDREDTEAFF. The variable domain in full, with the rest retrieved from reference TRBV13 and TRBJ1-1, is AAGVIQSPRHLIKEKRETATLKCYPIPRHDTVYWYQQGPGQDPQFLISFYEKMQSDKGSIPDRFSAQQFSDYHSELNMSSLELGDSALYFCASSPTFDREDTEAFFGQGTRLTVV.